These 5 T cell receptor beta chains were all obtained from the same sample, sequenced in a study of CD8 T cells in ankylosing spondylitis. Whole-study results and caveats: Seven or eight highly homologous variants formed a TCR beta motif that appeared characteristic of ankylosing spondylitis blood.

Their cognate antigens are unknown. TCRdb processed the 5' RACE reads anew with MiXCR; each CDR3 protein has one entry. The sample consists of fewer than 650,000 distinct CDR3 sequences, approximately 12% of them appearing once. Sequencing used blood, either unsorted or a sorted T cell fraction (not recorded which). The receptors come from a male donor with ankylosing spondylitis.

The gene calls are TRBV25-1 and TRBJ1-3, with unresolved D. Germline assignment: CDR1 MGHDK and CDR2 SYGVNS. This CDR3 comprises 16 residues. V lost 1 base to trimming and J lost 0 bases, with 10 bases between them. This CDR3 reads CASSESGSGSGNTIYF. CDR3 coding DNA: TGTGCCAGCAGTGAATCCGGAAGTGGCTCTGGAAACACCATATATTTT.

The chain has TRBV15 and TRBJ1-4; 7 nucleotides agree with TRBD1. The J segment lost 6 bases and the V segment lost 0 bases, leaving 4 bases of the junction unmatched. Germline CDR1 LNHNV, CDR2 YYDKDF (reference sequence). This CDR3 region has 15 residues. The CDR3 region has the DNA TGTGCCACCAGCAGAGAAGGGCAGGGGGATGAAAAACTGTTTTTT. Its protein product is CATSREGQGDEKLFF.

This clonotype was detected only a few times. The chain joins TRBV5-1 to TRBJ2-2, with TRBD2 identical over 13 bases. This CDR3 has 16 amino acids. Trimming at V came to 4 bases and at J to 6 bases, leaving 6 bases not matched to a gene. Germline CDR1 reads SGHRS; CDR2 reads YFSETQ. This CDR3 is CASSTLAGGVAGELFF. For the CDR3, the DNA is TGCGCCAGCAGCACACTAGCGGGAGGGGTCGCCGGGGAGCTGTTTTTT.

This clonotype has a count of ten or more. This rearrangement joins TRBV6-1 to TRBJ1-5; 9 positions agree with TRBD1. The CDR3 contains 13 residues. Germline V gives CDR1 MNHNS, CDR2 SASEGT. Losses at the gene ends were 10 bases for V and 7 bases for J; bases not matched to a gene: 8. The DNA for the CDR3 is TGTGCCACTATGAGGGACAGGGCGCAGCCCCAGCATTTT. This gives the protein CATMRDRAQPQHF.

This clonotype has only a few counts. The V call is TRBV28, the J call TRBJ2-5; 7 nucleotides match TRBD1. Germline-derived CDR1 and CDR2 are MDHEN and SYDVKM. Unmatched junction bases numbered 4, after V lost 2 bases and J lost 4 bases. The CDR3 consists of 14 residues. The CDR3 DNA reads TGTGCCAGCAGTTTAAGACAGGGAAGAGAGACCCAGTACTTC. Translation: CASSLRQGRETQYF.